This TCR beta chain was profiled in a study of OX40 agonist ivuxolimab in advanced cancers. Profiling relied on immunoSEQ multiplex PCR, and the TCRdb table lists in-frame clones only, not all of them. The sample includes about 48,000 clones, over 80% seen only once; the top ten take approximately 1.1%. The CDR3 contains 17 residues. The sample here was CD4+ or CD8+ T cells sorted from blood, taken in a trial of the OX40 agonist ivuxolimab. The receptor's source is an adult with an advanced solid tumor such as melanoma, head and neck, liver or kidney cancer. The rearrangement joins TRBV21-1 to TRBJ2-7; the tabulated D call, TRBD2, remains unverified against the DNA. TRBV21-1 is marked as a pseudogene. The CDR3 is CASSKGTSGGVSYEQYF. Written as DNA, the CDR3 is TGTGCCAGCAGCAAAGGGACTAGCGGGGGGGTATCCTACGAGCAGTACTTC.